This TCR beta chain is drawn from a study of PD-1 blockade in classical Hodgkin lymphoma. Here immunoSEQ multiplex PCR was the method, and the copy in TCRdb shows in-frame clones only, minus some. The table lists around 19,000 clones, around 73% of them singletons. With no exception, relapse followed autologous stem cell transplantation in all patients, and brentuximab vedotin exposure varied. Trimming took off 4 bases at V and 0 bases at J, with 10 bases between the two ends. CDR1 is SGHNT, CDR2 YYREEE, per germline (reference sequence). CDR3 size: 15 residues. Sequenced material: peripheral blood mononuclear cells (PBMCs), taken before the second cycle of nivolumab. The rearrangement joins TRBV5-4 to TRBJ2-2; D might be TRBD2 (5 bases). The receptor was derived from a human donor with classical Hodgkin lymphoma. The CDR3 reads CASSPDGTNTGELFF. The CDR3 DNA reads TGTGCCAGCAGCCCGGACGGGACGAACACCGGGGAGCTGTTTTTT. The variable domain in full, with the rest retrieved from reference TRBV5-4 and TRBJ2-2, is ETGVTQSPTHLIKTRGQQVTLRCSSQSGHNTVSWYQQALGQGPQFIFQYYREEENGRGNFPPRFSGLQFPNYSSELNVNALELDDSALYLCASSPDGTNTGELFFGEGSRLTVL.